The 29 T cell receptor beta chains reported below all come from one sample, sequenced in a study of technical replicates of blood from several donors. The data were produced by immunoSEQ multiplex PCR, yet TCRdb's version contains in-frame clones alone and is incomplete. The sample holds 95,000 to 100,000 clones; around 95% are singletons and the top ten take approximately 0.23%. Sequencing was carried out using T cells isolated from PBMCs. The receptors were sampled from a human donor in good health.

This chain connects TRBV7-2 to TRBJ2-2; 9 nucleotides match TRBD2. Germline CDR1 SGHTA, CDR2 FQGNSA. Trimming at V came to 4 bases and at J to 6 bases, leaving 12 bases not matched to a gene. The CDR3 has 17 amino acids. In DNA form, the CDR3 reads TGTGCCAGCAGCTCAGGGAGGCGGGGGGGCCGGTCCGGGGAGCTGTTTTTT. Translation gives CASSSGRRGGRSGELFF.

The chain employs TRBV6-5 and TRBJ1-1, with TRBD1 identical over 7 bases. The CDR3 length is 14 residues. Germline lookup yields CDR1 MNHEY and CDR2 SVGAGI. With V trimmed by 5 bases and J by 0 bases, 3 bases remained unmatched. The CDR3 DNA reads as TGTGCCAGCAGTCTACAGGGGCTGAACACTGAAGCTTTCTTT. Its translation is CASSLQGLNTEAFF.

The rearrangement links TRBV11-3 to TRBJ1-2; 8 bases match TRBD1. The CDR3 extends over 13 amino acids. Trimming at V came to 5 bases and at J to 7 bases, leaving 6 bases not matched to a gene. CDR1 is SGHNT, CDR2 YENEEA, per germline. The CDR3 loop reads CASSRQGMGGYTF. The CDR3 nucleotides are TGTGCCAGCAGCCGACAGGGGATGGGTGGCTACACCTTC.

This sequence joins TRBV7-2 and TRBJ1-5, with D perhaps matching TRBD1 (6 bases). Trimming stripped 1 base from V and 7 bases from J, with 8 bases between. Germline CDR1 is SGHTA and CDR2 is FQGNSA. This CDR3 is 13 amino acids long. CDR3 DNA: TGTGCCAGCAGCTTAGGGGGGCACCAGCCCCAGCATTTT. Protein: CASSLGGHQPQHF. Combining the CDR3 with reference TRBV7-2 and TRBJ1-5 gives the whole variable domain GAGVSQSPSNKVTEKGKDVELRCDPISGHTALYWYRQSLGQGLEFLIYFQGNSAPDKSGLPSDRFSAERTGGSVSTLTIQRTQQEDSAVYLCASSLGGHQPQHFGDGTRLSIL.

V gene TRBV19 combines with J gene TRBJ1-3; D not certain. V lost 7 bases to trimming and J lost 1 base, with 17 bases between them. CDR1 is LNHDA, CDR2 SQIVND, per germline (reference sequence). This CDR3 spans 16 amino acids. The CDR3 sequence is CASTNRGIPSGNTIYF. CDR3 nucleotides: TGTGCCAGTACCAACCGAGGTATCCCATCTGGAAACACCATATATTTT.

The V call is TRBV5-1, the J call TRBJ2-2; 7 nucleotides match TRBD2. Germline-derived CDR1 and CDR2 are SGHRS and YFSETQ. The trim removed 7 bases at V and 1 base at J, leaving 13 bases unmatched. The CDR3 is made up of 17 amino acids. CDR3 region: CASALGLTALNTGELFF. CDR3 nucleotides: TGCGCCAGCGCCCTGGGACTAACCGCCTTGAACACCGGGGAGCTGTTTTTT.

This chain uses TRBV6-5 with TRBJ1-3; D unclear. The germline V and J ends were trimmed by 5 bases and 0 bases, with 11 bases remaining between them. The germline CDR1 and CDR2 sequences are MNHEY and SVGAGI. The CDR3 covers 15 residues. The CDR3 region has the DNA TGTGCCAGCAGTCTCAACGGGTTCTCTGGAAACACCATATATTTT. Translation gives CASSLNGFSGNTIYF.

The CDR3 protein is CASSEGQYSNQPQHF. Written as DNA, the CDR3 is TGCGCCAGCAGTGAGGGACAGTATAGCAATCAGCCCCAGCATTTT. The V and J genes are TRBV10-2 and TRBJ1-5, with D possibly being TRBD1 (6 bases). V lost 2 bases and J 0 bases, leaving 8 bases between the germline ends. Germline lookup yields CDR1 WSHSY and CDR2 SAAADI. The CDR3 extends over 15 amino acids.

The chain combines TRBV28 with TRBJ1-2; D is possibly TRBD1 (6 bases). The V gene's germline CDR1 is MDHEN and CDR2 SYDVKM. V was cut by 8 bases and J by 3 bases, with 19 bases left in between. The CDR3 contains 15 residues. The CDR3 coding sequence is TGTGCCAGCTTCGAACACAGGGCTCCGGACTATGGCTACACCTTC. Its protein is CASFEHRAPDYGYTF.

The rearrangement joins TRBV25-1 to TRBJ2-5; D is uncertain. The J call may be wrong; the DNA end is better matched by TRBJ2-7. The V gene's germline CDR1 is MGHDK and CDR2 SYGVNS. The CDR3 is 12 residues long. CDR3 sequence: CASSEYANEQYF. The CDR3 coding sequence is TGTGCCAGCAGTGAATATGCCAACGAGCAGTACTTC.

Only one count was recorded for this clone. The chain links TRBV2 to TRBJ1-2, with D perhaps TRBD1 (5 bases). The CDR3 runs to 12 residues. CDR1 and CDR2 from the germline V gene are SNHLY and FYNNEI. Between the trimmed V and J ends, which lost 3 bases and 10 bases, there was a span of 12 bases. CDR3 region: CASSEGGENYTF. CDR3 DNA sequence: TGTGCCAGCAGTGAGGGAGGGGAGAACTACACCTTC.

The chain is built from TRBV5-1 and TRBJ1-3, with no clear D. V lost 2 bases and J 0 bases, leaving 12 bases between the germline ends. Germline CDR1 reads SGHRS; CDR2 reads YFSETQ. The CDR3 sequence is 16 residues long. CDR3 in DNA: TGCGCCAGCAGCTTAAATCCTCGTAACTCTGGAAACACCATATATTTT. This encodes CASSLNPRNSGNTIYF.

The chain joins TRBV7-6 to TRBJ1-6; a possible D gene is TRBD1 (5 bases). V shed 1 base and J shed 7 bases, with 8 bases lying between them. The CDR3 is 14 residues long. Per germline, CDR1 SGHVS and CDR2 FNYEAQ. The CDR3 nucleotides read TGTGCCAGCAGCTTAGGCGGACAAAATTCACCCCTCCACTTT. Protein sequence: CASSLGGQNSPLHF.

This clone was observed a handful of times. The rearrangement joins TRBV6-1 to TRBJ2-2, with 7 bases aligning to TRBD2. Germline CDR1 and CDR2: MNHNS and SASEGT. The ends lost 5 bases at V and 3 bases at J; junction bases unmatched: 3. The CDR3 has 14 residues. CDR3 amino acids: CASSSGLHTGELFF. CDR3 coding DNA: TGTGCCAGCAGTTCGGGACTACACACCGGGGAGCTGTTTTTT.

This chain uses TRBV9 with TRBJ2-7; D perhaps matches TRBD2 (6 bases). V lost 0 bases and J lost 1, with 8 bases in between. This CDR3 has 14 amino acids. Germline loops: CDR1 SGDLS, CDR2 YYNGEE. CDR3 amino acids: CASSVGAGSYEQYF. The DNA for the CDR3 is TGTGCCAGCAGCGTAGGAGCGGGTTCCTACGAGCAGTACTTC. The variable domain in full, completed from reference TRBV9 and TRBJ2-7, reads DSGVTQTPKHLITATGQRVTLRCSPRSGDLSVYWYQQSLDQGLQFLIQYYNGEERAKGNILERFSAQQFPDLHSELNLSSLELGDSALYFCASSVGAGSYEQYFGPGTRLTVT.

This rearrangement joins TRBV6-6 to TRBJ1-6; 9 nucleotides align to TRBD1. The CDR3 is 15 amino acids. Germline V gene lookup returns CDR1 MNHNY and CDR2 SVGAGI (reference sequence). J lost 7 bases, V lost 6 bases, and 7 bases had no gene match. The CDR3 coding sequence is TGTGCCAGCAGGGGGACAGGGAGGGGGAATTCACCCCTCCACTTT. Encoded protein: CASRGTGRGNSPLHF.

Here the CDR3 reads CAREASGSENRYNEQFF. DNA of the CDR3: TGTGCCAGGGAGGCTAGCGGGAGCGAAAACAGATACAATGAGCAGTTCTTC. The chain uses TRBV2 and TRBJ2-1; 10 nucleotides agree with TRBD2. The CDR3 is made up of 17 amino acids. Losses at the gene ends were 9 bases for V and 4 bases for J; bases not matched to a gene: 15. Looked up from germline, CDR1 is SNHLY and CDR2 is FYNNEI.

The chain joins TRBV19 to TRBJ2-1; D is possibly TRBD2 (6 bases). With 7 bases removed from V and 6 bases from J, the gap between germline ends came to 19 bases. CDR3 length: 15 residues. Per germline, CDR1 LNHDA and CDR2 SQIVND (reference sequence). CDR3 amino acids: CASNSLLAYSNEQFF. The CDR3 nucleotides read TGTGCCAGTAATAGTTTACTAGCCTATAGCAATGAGCAGTTCTTC.

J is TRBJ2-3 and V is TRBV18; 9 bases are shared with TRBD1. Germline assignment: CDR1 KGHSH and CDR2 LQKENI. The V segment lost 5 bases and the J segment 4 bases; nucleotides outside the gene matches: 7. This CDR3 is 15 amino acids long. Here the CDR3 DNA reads TGTGCCAGCTCATCCTACGGGACAGGGCCAGATACGCAGTATTTT. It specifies CASSSYGTGPDTQYF.

The CDR3 loop is CSYRDSRSTPQHF. In DNA form, the CDR3 reads TGCAGCTACCGGGACAGCCGGTCTACCCCCCAGCATTTT. V usage is TRBV29-1 and J usage is TRBJ1-5; 7 bases map to TRBD1. Trimming took 8 bases from V and 10 from J; bases not matched to a gene: 14. Germline V lookup: CDR1 SQVTM, CDR2 ANQGSEA. The CDR3 spans 13 residues.

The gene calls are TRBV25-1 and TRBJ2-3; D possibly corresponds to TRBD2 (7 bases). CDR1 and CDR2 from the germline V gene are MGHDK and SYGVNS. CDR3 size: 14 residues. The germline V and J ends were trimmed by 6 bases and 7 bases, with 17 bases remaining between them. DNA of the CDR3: TGTGCCAGCAGCTTGGTGGGGGGGGCGAATACGCAGTATTTT. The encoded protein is CASSLVGGANTQYF.

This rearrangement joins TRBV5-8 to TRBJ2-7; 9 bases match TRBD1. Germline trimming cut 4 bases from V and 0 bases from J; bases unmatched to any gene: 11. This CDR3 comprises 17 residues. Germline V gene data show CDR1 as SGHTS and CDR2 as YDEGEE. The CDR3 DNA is TGTGCCAGCAGCCTCCCCGACGGGACAGGGTCCTCCTACGAGCAGTACTTC. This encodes CASSLPDGTGSSYEQYF.

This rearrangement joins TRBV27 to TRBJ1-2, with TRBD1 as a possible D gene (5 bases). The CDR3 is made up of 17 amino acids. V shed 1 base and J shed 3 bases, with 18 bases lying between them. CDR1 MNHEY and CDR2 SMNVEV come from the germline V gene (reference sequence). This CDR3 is CASSLLGLTRGHYGYTF. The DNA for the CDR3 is TGTGCCAGCAGTTTATTGGGACTCACTCGGGGACACTATGGCTACACCTTC.

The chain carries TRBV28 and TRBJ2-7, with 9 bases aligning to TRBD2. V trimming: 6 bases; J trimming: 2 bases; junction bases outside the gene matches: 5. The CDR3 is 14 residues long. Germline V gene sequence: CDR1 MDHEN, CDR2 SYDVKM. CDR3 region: CASRETSGAYEQYF. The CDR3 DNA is TGTGCCAGCAGAGAGACTAGCGGTGCCTACGAGCAGTACTTC.

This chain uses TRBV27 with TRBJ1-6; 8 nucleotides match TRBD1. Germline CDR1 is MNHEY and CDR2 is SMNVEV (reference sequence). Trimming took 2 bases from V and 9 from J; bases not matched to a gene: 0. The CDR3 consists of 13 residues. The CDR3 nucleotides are TGTGCCAGCAGTTTAACAGGGGGTTCACCCCTCCACTTT. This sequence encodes CASSLTGGSPLHF.

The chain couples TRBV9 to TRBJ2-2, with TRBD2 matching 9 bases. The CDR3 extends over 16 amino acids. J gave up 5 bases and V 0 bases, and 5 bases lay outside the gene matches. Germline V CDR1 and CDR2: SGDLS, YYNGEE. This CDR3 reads CASSVDPSGGTGELFF. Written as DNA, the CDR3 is TGTGCCAGCAGCGTAGATCCCAGCGGGGGGACCGGGGAGCTGTTTTTT.

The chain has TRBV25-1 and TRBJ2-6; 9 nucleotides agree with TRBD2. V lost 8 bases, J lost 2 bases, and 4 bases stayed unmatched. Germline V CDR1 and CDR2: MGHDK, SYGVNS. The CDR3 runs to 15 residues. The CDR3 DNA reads TGTGCCAGCGGACGCGGGGGGGCTGGGGCCAACGTCCTGACTTTC. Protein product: CASGRGGAGANVLTF.

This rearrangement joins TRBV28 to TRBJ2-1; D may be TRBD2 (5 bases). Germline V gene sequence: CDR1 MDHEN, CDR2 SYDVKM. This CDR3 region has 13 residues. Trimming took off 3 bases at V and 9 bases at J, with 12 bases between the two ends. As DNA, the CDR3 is TGTGCCAGCAGTTTTGGGAGAATAGGTGAGCAGTTCTTC. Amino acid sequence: CASSFGRIGEQFF.

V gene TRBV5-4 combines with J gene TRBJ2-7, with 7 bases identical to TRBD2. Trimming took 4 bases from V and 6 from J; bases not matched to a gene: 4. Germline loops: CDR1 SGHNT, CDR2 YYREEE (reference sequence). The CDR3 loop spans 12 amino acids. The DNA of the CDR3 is TGTGCCAGCAGCCGAGGGGAGGGCGAGCAGTACTTC. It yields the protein CASSRGEGEQYF. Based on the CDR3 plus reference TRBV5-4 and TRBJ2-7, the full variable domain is ETGVTQSPTHLIKTRGQQVTLRCSSQSGHNTVSWYQQALGQGPQFIFQYYREEENGRGNFPPRFSGLQFPNYSSELNVNALELDDSALYLCASSRGEGEQYFGPGTRLTVT.